Presented here are 21 T cell receptor beta chains from one specimen sequenced in a study of blood T cells in healthy people across ages. The use of a sample-barcoded 5' primer and a J-beta primer mix characterized a second PCR of roughly 6 to 11 cycles. MiXCR, run by TCRdb on the 5' RACE reads, gives a single entry per CDR3 protein. Of 550,000 to 700,000 distinct CDR3 sequences listed, 27% were seen once; the top ten hold approximately 17%. The specimen was blood. The receptors were sampled from a woman aged 70-85 years in good health.

This clonotype was recorded only once. The gene calls are TRBV24-1 and TRBJ2-5; D is undetermined. The better agreement between TRBJ2-1 and the DNA end casts doubt on the J call. Germline assignment: CDR1 KGHDR and CDR2 SFDVKD. The CDR3 totals 12 residues. CDR3 region: CATSSPPLEQFF. In DNA, the CDR3 is TGTGCCACCAGTTCCCCCCCCCTCGAGCAGTTCTTC.

The table lists this clonotype with a few counts. The chain combines TRBV5-1 with TRBJ1-4; 9 bases map to TRBD1. V was clipped by 4 bases and J by 3 bases; unmatched bases: 7. Germline CDR1 and CDR2: SGHRS and YFSETQ. CDR3 size: 16 residues. CDR3 in amino acids: CASSITQGAPNEKLFF. DNA of the CDR3: TGCGCCAGCAGCATAACACAGGGGGCGCCTAATGAAAAACTGTTTTTT.

This clonotype was recorded at least ten times. The chain combines TRBV7-9 with TRBJ2-4, with D possibly TRBD1 on 5 matching bases. The germline V gene encodes CDR1 SEHNR and CDR2 FQNEAQ (reference sequence). V lost 2 bases, J lost 7 bases, and 6 bases lay in between. The CDR3 contains 12 residues. The CDR3, as DNA: TGTGCCAGCAGCTTACAGGGCAACATTCAGTACTTC. Its protein is CASSLQGNIQYF.

In DNA, the CDR3 is TGTGCCAGCAGAATGGGACAGACCTATGGCTACACCTTC. Residues: CASRMGQTYGYTF. The J gene is TRBJ1-2, the V gene TRBV28; 7 bases are a match to TRBD1. The CDR3 loop spans 13 amino acids. Trimming removed 6 bases from V and 4 bases from J; junction bases left unmatched: 5. From germline, CDR1 is MDHEN and CDR2 SYDVKM.

Comment on this clonotype: Since a much larger clone is just one base distant, this may be a read error. The chain carries TRBV4-2 and TRBJ1-2; no firm D call. V was shortened by 0 bases and J by 2 bases, with 4 bases between the two germline ends. CDR3 size: 13 residues. CDR1 and CDR2 (germline): LGHNA, YNFKEQ. The CDR3 nucleotides read TGTGCCAGCAGCCAAGAGCGGAACTATGGCTACACCTTC. It specifies CASSQERNYGYTF.

This clonotype was observed a few times. The V gene is TRBV2, the J gene TRBJ2-5; perhaps D is TRBD1 or TRBD2 (5 bases each). Germline V lookup: CDR1 SNHLY, CDR2 FYNNEI. Trimming removed 6 bases from V and 5 bases from J, with 22 bases in between. The CDR3 spans 16 residues. As DNA, the CDR3 is TGTGCCAGCAGCATAAGGGGAGCAGACCCAAGGGAGACCCAGTACTTC. Amino acid sequence: CASSIRGADPRETQYF. The variable domain in full, with the rest retrieved from reference TRBV2 and TRBJ2-5, is EPEVTQTPSHQVTQMGQEVILRCVPISNHLYFYWYRQILGQKVEFLVSFYNNEISEKSEIFDDQFSVERPDGSNFTLKIRSTKLEDSAMYFCASSIRGADPRETQYFGPGTRLLVL.

This clonotype was counted between two and nine times. V gene TRBV11-2 combines with J gene TRBJ2-5; 7 bases agree with TRBD1. The last part of the DNA fits TRBJ2-7 better; the J call may be wrong. Per germline, CDR1 SGHAT and CDR2 FQNNGV. The CDR3 contains 13 residues. The CDR3 nucleotides are TGTGCCAGCAGACCCAACAGGGGTGGCGAGCAGTACTTC. Translated: CASRPNRGGEQYF.

The CDR3, as DNA: TGTGCCAGTAATTTTGATGAAAAACTGTTTTTT. Translated: CASNFDEKLFF. The chain employs TRBV19 and TRBJ1-4, with D unresolved. The CDR3 contains 11 residues. Germline V gene sequence: CDR1 LNHDA, CDR2 SQIVND (reference sequence). V was trimmed by 7 bases and J by 6 bases, leaving 6 bases between them. The entire variable domain, with the rest obtained from reference TRBV19 and TRBJ1-4, is as follows: DGGITQSPKYLFRKEGQNVTLSCEQNLNHDAMYWYRQDPGQGLRLIYYSQIVNDFQKGDIAEGYSVSREKKESFPLTVTSAQKNPTAFYLCASNFDEKLFFGSGTQLSVL.

The genes are TRBV10-3 and TRBJ1-5; D is undetermined. The CDR3 totals 15 residues. CDR1 is ENHRY, CDR2 SYGVKD, per germline. The ends were cut back, 2 bases at V and 1 base at J, with 9 bases in the middle. In nucleotides, the CDR3 is TGTGCCATCAGTGAGCTAGACCCGAGCAATCAGCCCCAGCATTTT. As protein: CAISELDPSNQPQHF.

The V gene is TRBV6-5, the J gene TRBJ2-1, with D perhaps TRBD1 (6 bases). The J call may be mistaken, given a closer DNA end match to TRBJ2-5. Germline V gives CDR1 MNHEY, CDR2 SVGAGI. This CDR3 is built from 14 residues. The CDR3 here is CASSKTRGAETQYF. The DNA for the CDR3 is TGTGCCAGCAGTAAGACCAGGGGAGCAGAGACCCAGTACTTC.

This clonotype was seen only a few times. The rearrangement links TRBV6-2 or TRBV6-3 to TRBJ2-5; tentatively, D is TRBD1 or TRBD2 (5 bases each). Germline loops: CDR1 MNHEY, CDR2 SVGEGT. Trimming stripped 9 bases from V and 2 bases from J, with 25 bases between. The CDR3 covers 17 residues. CDR3 protein: CASLGPRPSRLQETQYF. DNA for the CDR3: TGTGCCAGTTTGGGACCGCGGCCCTCAAGACTACAAGAGACCCAGTACTTC.

This clonotype turned up a few times. The gene calls are TRBV7-8 and TRBJ2-1; 8 bases map to TRBD2. With 3 bases clipped from V and 10 bases from J, the junction kept 11 bases outside the gene matches. Germline V CDR1 and CDR2: SGHVS, FQNEAQ. The CDR3 has 15 amino acids. The CDR3: CASSFLRGAAGEQFF. The CDR3 coding sequence is TGTGCCAGCAGCTTCCTGCGGGGGGCCGCCGGAGAGCAGTTCTTC.

The V and J genes are TRBV20-1 and TRBJ2-5, with no clear D. This CDR3 has 12 residues. The germline V and J ends were trimmed by 5 bases and 0 bases, with 7 bases remaining between them. The V gene's germline CDR1 is DFQATT and CDR2 SNEGSKA (reference sequence). The CDR3 is CSAFDNQETQYF. As DNA, the CDR3 is TGCAGTGCTTTTGACAACCAAGAGACCCAGTACTTC.

This chain connects TRBV3-1 to TRBJ2-5; 10 positions agree with TRBD2. After removal of 3 bases from V and 5 bases from J, the junction contained 3 bases not matched to a gene. The CDR3 runs to 14 residues. Germline V gene sequence: CDR1 LGHDT, CDR2 YNNKEL (reference sequence). CDR3 in DNA: TGTGCCAGCAGCCACAGCGGGGGGGCGGAGACCCAGTACTTC. Its translation is CASSHSGGAETQYF.

The sample holds a few counts of this clonotype. The V gene is TRBV9, the J gene TRBJ2-5; 7 bases fit TRBD2. The J call may not be correct, given that the DNA end is closer to TRBJ2-1. In germline, CDR1 is SGDLS, CDR2 YYNGEE. The CDR3 extends over 13 amino acids. The CDR3 DNA is TGTGCCAGCAGCCCCATCATTAGCGGGGAGCAGTTCTTC. Translation: CASSPIISGEQFF.

In this sample, this clonotype turned up a few times. DNA of the CDR3: TGCAGTGCTCCCCCAGTGGGGGGGCGAGAGACCCAGTACTTC. Protein sequence: CSAPPVGGRETQYF. This rearrangement joins TRBV20-1 to TRBJ2-5; D may be TRBD2 (7 bases). The V gene's germline CDR1 is DFQATT and CDR2 SNEGSKA (reference sequence). Trimming left V 5 bases short and J 4 bases short, with 17 bases between. This CDR3 has 14 amino acids.

There are a few counts of this clonotype. This chain links TRBV5-6 with TRBJ2-5, with 11 bases matching TRBD2. The germline gives CDR1 SGHDT, CDR2 YYEEEE. The CDR3 extends over 16 amino acids. Trimming took 5 bases from V and 4 from J; bases not matched to a gene: 10. The CDR3 nucleotides read TGTGCCAGCAGTTTGAGGCTAGCGGGGGGACGAGAGACCCAGTACTTC. It translates to CASSLRLAGGRETQYF.

This clonotype turned up a few times. This chain joins TRBV6-8 and TRBJ1-2; tentatively, D is TRBD1 (6 bases). Germline values: CDR1 MNHGY, CDR2 SAAAGT. The CDR3 consists of 17 residues. V was pared by 2 bases and J by 0 bases, with 16 bases between. The CDR3 here is CASSYPSGQSANYGYTF. The CDR3 DNA sequence: TGTGCCAGCAGTTACCCCTCTGGACAGTCAGCTAACTATGGCTACACCTTC.

This clonotype was counted between two and nine times. The chain links TRBV6-5 to TRBJ2-1; D not resolved. The DNA end favors TRBJ2-7, so the J call may be wrong. Germline CDR1 and CDR2: MNHEY and SVGAGI. The CDR3 sequence is 13 residues long. The CDR3 DNA is TGTGCCAGCAGGCCCCCTTGGACGGACGAGCAGTACTTC. It codes for CASRPPWTDEQYF.

The rearrangement links TRBV25-1 to TRBJ1-1; 9 bases match TRBD1. CDR1 and CDR2 from the germline V gene are MGHDK and SYGVNS. CDR3 length equals 14 residues. Unmatched junction bases numbered 1, after V lost 5 bases and J lost 0 bases. The CDR3 DNA is TGTGCCAGCAGTAGGACAGGGGTGAACACTGAAGCTTTCTTT. It specifies CASSRTGVNTEAFF.

This clonotype was detected a few times. One end of the junction is discordant with germline, which a read error may explain. The chain links TRBV3-1 to TRBJ2-1, with 9 bases lining up with TRBD1. This CDR3 region has 16 residues. The germline CDR1 and CDR2 sequences are LGHDT and YNNKEL (reference sequence). CDR3 nucleotide sequence: TGTGCCAGGAGCCTGGCGGACAGGGGTTTACACAATGAGCAGTTCTTC. It codes for CARSLADRGLHNEQFF.